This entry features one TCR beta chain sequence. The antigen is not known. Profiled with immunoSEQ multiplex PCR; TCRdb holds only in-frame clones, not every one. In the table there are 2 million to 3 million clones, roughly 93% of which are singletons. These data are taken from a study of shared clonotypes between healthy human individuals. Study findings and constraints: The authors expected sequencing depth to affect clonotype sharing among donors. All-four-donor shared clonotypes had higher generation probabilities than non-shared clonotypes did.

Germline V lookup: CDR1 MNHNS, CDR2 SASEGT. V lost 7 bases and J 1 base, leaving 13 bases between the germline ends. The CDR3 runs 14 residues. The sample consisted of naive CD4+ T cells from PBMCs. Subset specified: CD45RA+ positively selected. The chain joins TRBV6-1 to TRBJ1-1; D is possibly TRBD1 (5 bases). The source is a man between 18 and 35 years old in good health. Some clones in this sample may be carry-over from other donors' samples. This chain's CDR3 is CASTGVGENTEAFF. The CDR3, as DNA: TGTGCCAGCACCGGGGTGGGGGAGAACACTGAAGCTTTCTTT.